These T cell receptor beta chains were read from a single sample in a study of human T cells and chemical hapten exposure. Each CDR3 protein is one row after TCRdb ran MiXCR on the RACE reads. The table records 180,000 or so distinct CDR3 sequences, about 31% of them present only once. The material sequenced was whole blood, taken in connection with sensitization to the hapten diphenylcyclopropenone (DPC). Source of these receptors: a young woman with alopecia areata. Some clones in this sample may be carry-over from other donors' samples. Each CDR3 is given with its conserved first and last residue. Each record gives: V gene, CDR3 length, J gene, clone size, D gene, CDR3 protein, CDR3 DNA. A D gene is named only where the DNA matches it firmly. Size is stated for part of the rows, as once, few or many counts, or as a class when the clone is expanded.

TRBV6-6	14	TRBJ2-2	many	NA	CASSLKGSTGELFF	TGTGCCAGCAGTCTAAAAGGGAGCACCGGGGAGCTGTTTTTT
TRBV12-3/TRBV12-4	14	TRBJ1-2	few	NA	CASSRRQSSDGYTF	TGTGCCAGCAGTCGAAGACAGAGCTCGGATGGCTACACCTTC
TRBV10-3	15	TRBJ2-7	NA	NA	CAISVQGLGSYEQYF	TGTGCCATCAGTGTTCAGGGCTTGGGGTCCTACGAGCAGTACTTC
TRBV20-1	14	TRBJ1-4	few	TRBD1	CSAIRGTGNEKLFF	TGCAGTGCTATCCGGGGGACAGGAAATGAAAAACTGTTTTTT
TRBV5-1	12	TRBJ2-3	few	NA	CASSADRYTQYF	TGCGCCAGCAGCGCGGATCGATATACGCAGTATTTT
TRBV5-8	16	TRBJ2-1	NA	NA	CASSPADYSPRREQFF	TGTGCCAGCAGCCCGGCGGACTACTCCCCTCGCCGGGAGCAGTTCTTC
TRBV6-2/TRBV6-3	14	TRBJ1-1	NA	NA	CASSYLGWITEAFF	TGTGCCAGCAGTTACTTGGGATGGATCACTGAAGCTTTCTTT
TRBV7-2	14	TRBJ2-7	NA	NA	CASSLADSTYEQYF	TGTGCCAGCAGCCTGGCCGACAGTACCTACGAGCAGTACTTC
TRBV29-1	13	TRBJ1-2	NA	NA	CSVAETSGYGYTF	TGCAGCGTGGCAGAAACTTCGGGCTATGGCTACACCTTC
TRBV7-9	14	TRBJ1-3	NA	NA	CASSIRQIFNTIYF	TGTGCCAGCAGCATACGACAGATTTTTAACACCATATATTTT
TRBV29-1	18	TRBJ1-1	NA	NA	CSVEEDPWSIDLNTEAFF	TGCAGCGTTGAAGAGGACCCCTGGTCCATCGACCTTAACACTGAAGCTTTCTTT
TRBV27	15	TRBJ2-1	NA	NA	CASSLGPSMEMGQFF	TGTGCCAGCAGTTTAGGCCCTTCCATGGAAATGGGGCAGTTCTTC
TRBV5-1	15	TRBJ2-1	few	NA	CASSLVGLVRNEQFF	TGCGCCAGCAGCTTGGTTGGCTTGGTACGCAATGAGCAGTTCTTC
TRBV20-1	14	TRBJ2-7	NA	TRBD2	CSAISGRARWEQYF	TGCAGTGCTATAAGCGGGAGGGCCCGGTGGGAGCAGTACTTC
TRBV29-1	12	TRBJ1-2	few	NA	CSVHSSNYGYTF	TGCAGCGTTCACAGTTCTAACTATGGCTACACCTTC
TRBV6-1	14	TRBJ1-5	NA	NA	CASHRDWGYQSQHF	TGTGCCAGCCACAGGGACTGGGGTTATCAGTCCCAGCATTTT
TRBV21-1	15	TRBJ2-7	NA	NA	CASSKGLLASYEQYF	TGTGCCAGCAGCAAAGGGCTTCTGGCCTCCTACGAGCAGTACTTC
TRBV10-3	15	TRBJ2-3	NA	NA	CAISVSAGRSDTQYF	TGTGCCATCAGTGTATCGGCGGGGAGGTCGGATACGCAGTATTTT
TRBV14	15	TRBJ1-1	NA	NA	CASSQDLRGNTEAFF	TGTGCCAGCAGCCAAGATTTGAGGGGGAACACTGAAGCTTTCTTT
TRBV24-1	14	TRBJ2-1	NA	TRBD1	CATSDWDSYNEQFF	TGTGCCACCAGTGATTGGGACAGTTACAATGAGCAGTTCTTC
TRBV18	12	TRBJ2-3	NA	NA	CASSPDRDTQYF	TGTGCCAGCTCACCCGACAGGGATACGCAGTATTTT